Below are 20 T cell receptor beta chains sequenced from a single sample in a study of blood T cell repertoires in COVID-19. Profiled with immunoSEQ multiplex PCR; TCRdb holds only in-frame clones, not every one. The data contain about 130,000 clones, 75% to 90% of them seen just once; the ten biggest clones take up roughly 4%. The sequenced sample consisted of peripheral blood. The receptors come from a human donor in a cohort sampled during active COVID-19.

The DNA for the CDR3 is TGCGCCAGCAGCCCCGGGACTAGCGGGGGGAGAGGGGAGACCCAGTACTTC. Encoded protein: CASSPGTSGGRGETQYF. V and J are TRBV4-3 and TRBJ2-5, with TRBD2 matching 15 bases. V lost 4 bases and J lost 5; bases outside the gene matches: 8. This CDR3 is built from 17 residues. Germline loops: CDR1 LGHNA, CDR2 YSLEER.

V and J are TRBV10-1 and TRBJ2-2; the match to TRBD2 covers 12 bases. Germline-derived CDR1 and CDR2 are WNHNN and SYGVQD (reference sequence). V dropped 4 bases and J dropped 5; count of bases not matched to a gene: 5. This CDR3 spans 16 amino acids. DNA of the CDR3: TGCGCCAGCAGTGTGGGGGGACTAGCGGGTACCGGGGAGCTGTTTTTT. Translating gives CASSVGGLAGTGELFF.

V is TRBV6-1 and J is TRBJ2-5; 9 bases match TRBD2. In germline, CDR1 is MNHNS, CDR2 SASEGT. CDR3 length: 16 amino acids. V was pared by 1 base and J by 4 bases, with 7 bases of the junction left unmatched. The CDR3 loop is CASSEGSGSGGETQYF. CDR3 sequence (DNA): TGTGCCAGCAGTGAAGGTAGCGGGAGTGGCGGAGAGACCCAGTACTTC.

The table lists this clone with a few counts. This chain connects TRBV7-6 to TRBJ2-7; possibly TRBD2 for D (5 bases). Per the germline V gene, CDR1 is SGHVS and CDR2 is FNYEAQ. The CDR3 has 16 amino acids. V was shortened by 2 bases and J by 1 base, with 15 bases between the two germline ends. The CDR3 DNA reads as TGTGCCAGCAGCTTAATTCCTGCGGACTCATCCTACGAGCAGTACGTC. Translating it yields CASSLIPADSSYEQYV.

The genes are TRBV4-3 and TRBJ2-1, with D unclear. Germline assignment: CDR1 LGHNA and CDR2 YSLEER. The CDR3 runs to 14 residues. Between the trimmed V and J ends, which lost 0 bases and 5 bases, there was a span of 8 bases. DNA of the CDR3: TGCGCCAGCAGCCAAGACGTCGGTAACAATGAGCAGTTCTTC. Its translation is CASSQDVGNNEQFF.

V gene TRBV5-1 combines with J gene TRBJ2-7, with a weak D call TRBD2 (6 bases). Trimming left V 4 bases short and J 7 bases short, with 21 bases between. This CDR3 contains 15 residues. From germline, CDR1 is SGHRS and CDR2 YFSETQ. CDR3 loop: CASSPPGTGLREQYF. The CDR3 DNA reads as TGCGCCAGCAGCCCCCCCGGGACTGGACTGAGGGAGCAGTACTTC.

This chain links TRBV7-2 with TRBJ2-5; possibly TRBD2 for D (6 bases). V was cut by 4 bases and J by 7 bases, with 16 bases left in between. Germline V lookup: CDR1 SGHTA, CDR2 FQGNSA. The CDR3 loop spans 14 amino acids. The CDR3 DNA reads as TGTGCCAGCAGCTCCTACGGGACTGAGGGGACCCAGTACTTC. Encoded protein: CASSSYGTEGTQYF.

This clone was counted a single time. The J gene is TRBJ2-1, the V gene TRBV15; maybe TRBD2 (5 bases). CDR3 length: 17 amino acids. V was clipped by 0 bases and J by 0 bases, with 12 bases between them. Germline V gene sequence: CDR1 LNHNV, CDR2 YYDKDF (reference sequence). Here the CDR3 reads CATSRDHPGSSYNEQFF. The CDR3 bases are TGTGCCACCAGCAGAGATCATCCGGGGAGCTCCTACAATGAGCAGTTCTTC.

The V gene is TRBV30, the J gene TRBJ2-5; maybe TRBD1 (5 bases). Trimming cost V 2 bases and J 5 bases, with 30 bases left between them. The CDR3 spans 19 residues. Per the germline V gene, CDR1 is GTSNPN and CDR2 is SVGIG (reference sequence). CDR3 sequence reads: CAWSRLGRASLLSLETQYF. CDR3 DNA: TGTGCCTGGAGTCGGCTCGGCAGGGCATCCCTTTTATCTTTGGAGACCCAGTACTTC.

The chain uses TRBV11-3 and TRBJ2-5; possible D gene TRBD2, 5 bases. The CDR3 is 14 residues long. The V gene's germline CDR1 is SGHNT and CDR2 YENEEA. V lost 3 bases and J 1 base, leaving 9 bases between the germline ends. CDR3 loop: CASSLAGTQETQYF. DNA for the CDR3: TGTGCCAGCAGCTTGGCGGGTACCCAAGAGACCCAGTACTTC.

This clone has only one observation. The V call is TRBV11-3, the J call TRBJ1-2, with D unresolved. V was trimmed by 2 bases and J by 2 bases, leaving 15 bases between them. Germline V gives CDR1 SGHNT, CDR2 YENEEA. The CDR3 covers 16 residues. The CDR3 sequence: CASSLRQAARNYGYTF. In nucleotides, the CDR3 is TGTGCCAGCAGCTTACGTCAAGCAGCTAGAAACTATGGCTACACCTTC.

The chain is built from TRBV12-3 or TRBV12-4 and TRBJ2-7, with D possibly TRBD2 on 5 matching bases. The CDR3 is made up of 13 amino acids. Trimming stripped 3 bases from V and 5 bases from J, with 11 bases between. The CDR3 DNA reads TGTGCCAGCAGTTTGGGGTGGCGGGACGAGCAGTACGTC. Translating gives CASSLGWRDEQYV.

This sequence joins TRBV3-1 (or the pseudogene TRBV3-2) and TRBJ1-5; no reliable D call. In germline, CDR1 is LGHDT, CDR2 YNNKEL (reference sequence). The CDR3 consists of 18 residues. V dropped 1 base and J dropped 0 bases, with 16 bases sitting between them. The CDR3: CASSQGWQGSYSNQPQHF. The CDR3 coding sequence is TGTGCCAGCAGCCAAGGCTGGCAAGGGAGCTATAGCAATCAGCCCCAGCATTTT.

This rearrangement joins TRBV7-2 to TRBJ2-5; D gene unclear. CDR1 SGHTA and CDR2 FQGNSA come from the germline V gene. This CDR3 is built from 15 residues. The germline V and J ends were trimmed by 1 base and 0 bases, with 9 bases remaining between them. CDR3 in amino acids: CASSLGRLNQETQYF. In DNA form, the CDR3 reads TGTGCCAGCAGCTTAGGCAGGCTCAACCAAGAGACCCAGTACTTC.

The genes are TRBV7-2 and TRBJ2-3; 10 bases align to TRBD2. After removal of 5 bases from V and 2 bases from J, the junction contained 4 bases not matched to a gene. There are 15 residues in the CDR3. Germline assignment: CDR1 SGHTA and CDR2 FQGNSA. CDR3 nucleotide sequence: TGTGCCAGCAGCCAGAGCGGGAGGGACACAGATACGCAGTATTTT. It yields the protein CASSQSGRDTDTQYF.

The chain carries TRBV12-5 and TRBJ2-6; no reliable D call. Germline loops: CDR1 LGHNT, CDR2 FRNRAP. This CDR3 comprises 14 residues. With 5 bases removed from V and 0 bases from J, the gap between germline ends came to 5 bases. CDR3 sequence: CASGPSSGANVLTF. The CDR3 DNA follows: TGTGCTAGTGGTCCCTCCTCTGGGGCCAACGTCCTGACTTTC.

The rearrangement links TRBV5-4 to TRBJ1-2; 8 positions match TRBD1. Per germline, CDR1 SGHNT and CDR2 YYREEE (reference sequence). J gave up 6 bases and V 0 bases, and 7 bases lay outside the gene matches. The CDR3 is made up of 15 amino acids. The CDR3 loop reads CASSLANGRGHGYTF. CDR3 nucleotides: TGTGCCAGCAGCTTGGCCAATGGCAGGGGGCATGGCTACACCTTC. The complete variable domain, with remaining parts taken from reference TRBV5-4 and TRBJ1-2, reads ETGVTQSPTHLIKTRGQQVTLRCSSQSGHNTVSWYQQALGQGPQFIFQYYREEENGRGNFPPRFSGLQFPNYSSELNVNALELDDSALYLCASSLANGRGHGYTFGSGTRLTVV.

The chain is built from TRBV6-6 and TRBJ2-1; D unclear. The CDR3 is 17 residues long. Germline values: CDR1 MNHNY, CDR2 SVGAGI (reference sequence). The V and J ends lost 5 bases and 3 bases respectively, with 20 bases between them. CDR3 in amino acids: CASSRPAVPPIYNEQFF. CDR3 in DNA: TGTGCCAGCAGTCGCCCCGCAGTCCCGCCAATCTACAATGAGCAGTTCTTC.

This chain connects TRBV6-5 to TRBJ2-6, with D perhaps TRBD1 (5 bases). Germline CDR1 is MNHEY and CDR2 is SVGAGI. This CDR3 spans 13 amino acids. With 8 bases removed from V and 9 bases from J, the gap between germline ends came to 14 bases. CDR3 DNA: TGTGCCAGCCGCCTGGGGCAGGGCAACGTCCTGACTTTC. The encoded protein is CASRLGQGNVLTF.

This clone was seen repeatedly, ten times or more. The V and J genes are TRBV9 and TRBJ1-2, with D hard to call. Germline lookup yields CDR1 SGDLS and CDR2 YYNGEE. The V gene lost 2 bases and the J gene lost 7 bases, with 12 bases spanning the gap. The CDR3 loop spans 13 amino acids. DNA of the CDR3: TGTGCCAGCAGCGTTGGGCCCCCTTTTGGCTACACCTTC. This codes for CASSVGPPFGYTF.